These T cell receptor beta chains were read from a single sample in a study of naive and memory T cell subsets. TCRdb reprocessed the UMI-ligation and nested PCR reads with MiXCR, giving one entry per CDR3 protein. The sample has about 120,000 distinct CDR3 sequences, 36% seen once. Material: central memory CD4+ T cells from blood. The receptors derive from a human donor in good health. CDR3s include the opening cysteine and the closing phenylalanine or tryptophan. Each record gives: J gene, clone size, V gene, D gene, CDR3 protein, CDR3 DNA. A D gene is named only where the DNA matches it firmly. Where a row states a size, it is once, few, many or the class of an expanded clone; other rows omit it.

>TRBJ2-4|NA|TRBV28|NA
CASSSDRAKNIQYF
TGTGCCAGCAGTTCGGACAGAGCCAAAAACATTCAGTACTTC
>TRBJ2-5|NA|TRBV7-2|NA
CASSTRWGSSQETQYF
TGTGCCAGCAGTACCCGGTGGGGGAGTTCCCAAGAGACCCAGTACTTC
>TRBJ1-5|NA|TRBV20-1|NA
CSARYLNQPQHF
TGCAGTGCTAGATACCTGAATCAGCCCCAGCATTTT
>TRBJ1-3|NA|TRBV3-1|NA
CASSMRRPGNTIYF
TGTGCCAGCAGCATGAGGAGGCCTGGAAACACCATATATTTT
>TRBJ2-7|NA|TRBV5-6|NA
CASSFQDVYEQYF
TGTGCCAGCAGCTTTCAGGACGTCTACGAGCAGTACTTC
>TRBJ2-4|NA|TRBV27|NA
CASTIHRLVPKNIQYF
TGTGCCAGCACCATCCATCGACTAGTGCCCAAAAACATTCAGTACTTC
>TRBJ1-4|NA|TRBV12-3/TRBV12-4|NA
CASSLVVGSINEKLFF
TGTGCCAGCAGTTTAGTTGTCGGTTCTATCAATGAAAAACTGTTTTTT
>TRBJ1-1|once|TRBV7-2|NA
CASSVDIGGWTEAFF
TGTGCCAGCAGCGTCGACATCGGGGGATGGACTGAAGCTTTCTTT
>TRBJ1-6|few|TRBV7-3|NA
CASSLEQNSPLHF
TGTGCCAGCAGCCTAGAACAGAATTCACCCCTCCACTTT
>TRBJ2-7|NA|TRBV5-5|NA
CASSLVGRAYEQYF
TGTGCCAGCAGCTTGGTCGGCAGAGCCTACGAGCAGTACTTC
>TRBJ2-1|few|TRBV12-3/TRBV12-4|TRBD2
CASRLAGPQGYNEQFF
TGTGCCAGCAGACTAGCGGGACCCCAGGGGTACAATGAGCAGTTCTTC
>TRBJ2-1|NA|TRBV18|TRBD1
CASSRDRADNEQFF
TGTGCCAGCTCCCGGGACAGGGCCGACAATGAGCAGTTCTTC
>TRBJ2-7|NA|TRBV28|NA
CASRTGTPEESVF
TGTGCCAGCAGAACCGGGACCCCAGAAGAATCAGTCTTC
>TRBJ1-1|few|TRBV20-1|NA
CSASSSADTEAFF
TGCAGTGCTAGCTCCTCGGCAGACACTGAAGCTTTCTTT
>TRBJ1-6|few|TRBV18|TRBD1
CASSPMGQGLINSPLHF
TGTGCCAGCTCACCAATGGGACAGGGGTTGATAAATTCACCCCTCCACTTT
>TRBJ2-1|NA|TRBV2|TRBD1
CASSRTGGSEQFF
TGTGCCAGCAGTCGGACAGGGGGCAGTGAGCAGTTCTTC
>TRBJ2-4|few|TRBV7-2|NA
CASSFLGGKNIQYF
TGTGCCAGCAGCTTCCTGGGGGGCAAAAACATTCAGTACTTC
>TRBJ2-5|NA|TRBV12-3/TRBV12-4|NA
CASSSQRGPEQETQYF
TGTGCCAGCAGTTCACAAAGGGGCCCCGAACAAGAGACCCAGTACTTC
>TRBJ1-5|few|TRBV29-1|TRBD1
CSVEDRGKGQPQHF
TGCAGCGTTGAAGACAGGGGGAAAGGGCAGCCCCAGCATTTT
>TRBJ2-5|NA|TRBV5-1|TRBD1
CASSSQGQETQYF
TGCGCCAGCAGCTCACAGGGGCAAGAGACCCAGTACTTC
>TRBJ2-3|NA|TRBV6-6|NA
CASSYLGSISDTQYF
TGTGCCAGCAGTTACCTTGGTAGCATATCAGATACGCAGTATTTT
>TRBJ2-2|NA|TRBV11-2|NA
CASSSRTTLNTGELFF
TGTGCCAGCAGCTCCAGGACTACACTAAACACCGGGGAGCTGTTTTTT
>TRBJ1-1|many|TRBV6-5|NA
CASSYSRLGGTEAFF
TGTGCCAGCAGTTACTCGAGGCTGGGAGGCACTGAAGCTTTCTTT
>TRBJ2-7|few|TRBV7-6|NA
CASSPSPLAGNSYEQYF
TGTGCCAGCAGCCCTTCCCCTTTAGCCGGGAACTCCTACGAGCAGTACTTC
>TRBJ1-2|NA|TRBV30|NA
CAWSVMRQLNYGYTF
TGTGCCTGGAGTGTAATGCGACAACTCAACTATGGCTACACCTTC
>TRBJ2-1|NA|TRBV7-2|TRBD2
CASSSTSVSSSYNEQFF
TGTGCCAGCAGCTCTACTAGCGTCTCCAGCTCCTACAATGAGCAGTTCTTC
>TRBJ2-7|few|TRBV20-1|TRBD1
CSAEGMTGAPIEQYF
TGCAGTGCAGAGGGGATGACAGGGGCGCCAATTGAGCAGTACTTC
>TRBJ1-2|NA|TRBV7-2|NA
CASSPRQPGGYGYTF
TGTGCCAGCAGCCCTAGACAGCCGGGAGGCTATGGCTACACCTTC
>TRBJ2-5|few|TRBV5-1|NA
CASSLRGSDQETQYF
TGCGCCAGCAGCTTGCGAGGATCGGACCAAGAGACCCAGTACTTC
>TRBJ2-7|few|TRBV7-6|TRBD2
CASSSRTGLASEQYF
TGTGCCAGCAGCTCCAGGACGGGACTAGCTTCCGAGCAGTACTTC
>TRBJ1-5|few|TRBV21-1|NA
CASSRQAPGQHF
TGTGCCAGCAGCCGACAAGCTCCGGGACAGCATTTT
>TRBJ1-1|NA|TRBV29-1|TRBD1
CSVTKTGANTEAFF
TGCAGCGTTACAAAGACAGGGGCGAACACTGAAGCTTTCTTT
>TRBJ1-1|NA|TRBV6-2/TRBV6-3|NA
CASSYHIGGVRGTEAFF
TGTGCCAGCAGTTACCATATCGGGGGGGTAAGGGGCACTGAAGCTTTCTTT
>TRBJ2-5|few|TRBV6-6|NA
CASSYGSGVEKTQYF
TGTGCCAGCAGTTACGGGTCGGGAGTAGAAAAGACCCAGTACTTC
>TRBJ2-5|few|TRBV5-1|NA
CASSFDKKETQYF
TGCGCCAGCAGTTTCGACAAGAAAGAGACCCAGTACTTC
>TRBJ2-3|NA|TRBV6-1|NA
CASTGGTSTDTQYF
TGTGCCAGCACCGGCGGGACGAGCACAGATACGCAGTATTTT
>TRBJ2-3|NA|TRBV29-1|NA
CSGRTGTDTQYF
TGCAGCGGTCGGACAGGCACAGATACGCAGTATTTT
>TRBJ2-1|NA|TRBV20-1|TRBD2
CSARVATSGSLKEQFF
TGCAGTGCTAGAGTCGCGACTAGCGGATCTTTGAAGGAGCAGTTCTTC
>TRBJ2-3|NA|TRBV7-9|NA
CASSLAQDTQYF
TGTGCCAGCAGCTTGGCTCAGGATACGCAGTATTTT
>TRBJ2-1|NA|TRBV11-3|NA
CANSWGRDPRGNEQFF
TGTGCCAACAGTTGGGGACGGGACCCGAGGGGCAATGAGCAGTTCTTC
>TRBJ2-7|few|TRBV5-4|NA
CASSFRGESYEQYF
TGTGCCAGCAGCTTCCGCGGAGAATCCTACGAGCAGTACTTC
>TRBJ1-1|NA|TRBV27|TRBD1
CASSFIRQGAEAFF
TGTGCCAGCAGTTTTATACGACAGGGTGCTGAAGCTTTCTTT
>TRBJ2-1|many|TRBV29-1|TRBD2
CSVWGLAGGWYNEQFF
TGCAGCGTTTGGGGCCTAGCGGGAGGTTGGTACAATGAGCAGTTCTTC
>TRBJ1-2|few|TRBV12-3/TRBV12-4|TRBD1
CASSPGGNESGYTF
TGTGCCAGCAGCCCAGGGGGCAATGAAAGTGGCTACACCTTC
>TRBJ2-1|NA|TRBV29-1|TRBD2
CSVPTVPSGNSYNEQFF
TGCAGCGTCCCGACGGTGCCTAGCGGGAACTCCTACAATGAGCAGTTCTTC
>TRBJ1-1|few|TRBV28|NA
CASSLGAASYMNTEAFF
TGTGCCAGCAGTTTAGGCGCAGCCTCTTACATGAACACTGAAGCTTTCTTT
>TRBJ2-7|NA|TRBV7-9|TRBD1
CASSFTGDEQYF
TGTGCCAGCAGCTTTACAGGGGACGAGCAGTACTTC
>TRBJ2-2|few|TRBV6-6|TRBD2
CASSYQRGRTGELFF
TGTGCCAGCAGTTACCAGCGGGGGCGAACCGGGGAGCTGTTTTTT
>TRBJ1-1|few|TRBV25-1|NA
CASSESRGGTEAFF
TGTGCCAGCAGTGAATCCAGGGGCGGCACTGAAGCTTTCTTT
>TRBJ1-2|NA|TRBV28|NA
CASSPPGSRANYGYTF
TGTGCCAGCAGTCCGCCAGGGTCGAGAGCTAACTATGGCTACACCTTC
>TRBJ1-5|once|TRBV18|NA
CASSPALRGDSNQPQHF
TGTGCCAGCTCACCAGCCCTAAGGGGAGATAGCAATCAGCCCCAGCATTTT
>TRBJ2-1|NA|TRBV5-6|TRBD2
CASSLLGSGTSGRRDEQFF
TGTGCCAGCAGCTTGTTGGGATCCGGGACTAGCGGGAGGAGGGATGAGCAGTTCTTC
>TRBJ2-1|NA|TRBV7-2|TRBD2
CASSLLWTSGSGEQFF
TGTGCCAGCAGCTTACTATGGACTAGCGGGAGCGGTGAGCAGTTCTTC
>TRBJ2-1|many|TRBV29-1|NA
CSVPKWGVNEQFF
TGCAGCGTCCCAAAGTGGGGAGTGAATGAGCAGTTCTTC